A selection of T cell receptor beta chains follows, all from one sample in a study of T cell clonotyping in hematopoietic cell transplantation. TCRdb's copy holds only in-frame clones and misses some; the assay was immunoSEQ multiplex PCR. The table lists about 10,000 clones, roughly 87% of them singletons. Specimen: peripheral blood mononuclear cells, collected before stem cell transplant. Source of these receptors: a woman aged 45-65 years with chronic myeloid leukemia. Some clones in this sample may be carry-over from other donors' samples. Each CDR3 is given with its conserved first and last residue. Each record gives: J gene, D gene, clone size, V gene, CDR3 DNA, CDR3 protein. The D gene is left open where the match is weak. Not every row has a clone size; where given, it reads once, few, many or a size class.

J gene: TRBJ2-6; D gene: TRBD2; clone size: large; V gene: TRBV27; CDR3 DNA: TGTGCCAGCAGTTTAATTTGGGGAGGGCCTGGGGCCAACGTCCTGACTTTC; CDR3 protein: CASSLIWGGPGANVLTF
J gene: TRBJ1-2; D gene: NA; clone size: NA; V gene: TRBV7-2; CDR3 DNA: TGTGCCAGCAGCTTCGAGGGGGGGGTAATCAGTGGCTACACCTTC; CDR3 protein: CASSFEGGVISGYTF
J gene: TRBJ1-2; D gene: TRBD1; clone size: NA; V gene: TRBV10-2; CDR3 DNA: TGCGCCAGCAGTGAATTGACAGGGGGCGGCAACTATGGCTACACCTTC; CDR3 protein: CASSELTGGGNYGYTF
J gene: TRBJ2-7; D gene: NA; clone size: few; V gene: TRBV6-1; CDR3 DNA: TGTGCCAGCAGCTCGACGGGGCGGTCCGGGGAGCAGTACTTC; CDR3 protein: CASSSTGRSGEQYF
J gene: TRBJ1-1; D gene: NA; clone size: NA; V gene: TRBV19; CDR3 DNA: TGTGCCAGTAGAATTTTGAGGACAGCGGGAAACACTGAAGCTTTCTTT; CDR3 protein: CASRILRTAGNTEAFF
J gene: TRBJ2-1; D gene: NA; clone size: NA; V gene: TRBV7-2; CDR3 DNA: TGTGCCAGTGCTCTAGCGTTACTCAATGAGCAGTTCTTC; CDR3 protein: CASALALLNEQFF
J gene: TRBJ2-1; D gene: TRBD2; clone size: once; V gene: TRBV10-1; CDR3 DNA: TGCGCCAGCAGTAAGGCTCTAGCGGGAAGTGATGAGCAGTTCTTC; CDR3 protein: CASSKALAGSDEQFF
J gene: TRBJ2-5; D gene: NA; clone size: NA; V gene: TRBV6-6; CDR3 DNA: TGTGCCAGCAGCCCCAAGGGAGGAGAGACCCAGTACTTC; CDR3 protein: CASSPKGGETQYF
J gene: TRBJ2-5; D gene: NA; clone size: NA; V gene: TRBV6-1; CDR3 DNA: TGTGCCAGCAGCACAGGCCGCCGGGAGACCCAGTACTTC; CDR3 protein: CASSTGRRETQYF
J gene: TRBJ2-5; D gene: NA; clone size: NA; V gene: TRBV11-2; CDR3 DNA: TGTGCCAGCAGCGTAAATAGGCTGCAAGAGACCCAGTACTTC; CDR3 protein: CASSVNRLQETQYF
J gene: TRBJ1-1; D gene: NA; clone size: NA; V gene: TRBV2; CDR3 DNA: TGTGCCAGCAGTGAACAGTTGACTGAAGCTTTCTTT; CDR3 protein: CASSEQLTEAFF
J gene: TRBJ2-2; D gene: TRBD2; clone size: NA; V gene: TRBV19; CDR3 DNA: TGTGCCAGTAGAGCTAGCGGGAGTAAAGCCGGGGAGCTGTTTTTT; CDR3 protein: CASRASGSKAGELFF
J gene: TRBJ1-2; D gene: NA; clone size: NA; V gene: TRBV7-2; CDR3 DNA: TGTGCCAGCAGCGCTCTCGCGGGCTACACCTTC; CDR3 protein: CASSALAGYTF
J gene: TRBJ1-1; D gene: NA; clone size: NA; V gene: TRBV5-1; CDR3 DNA: TGCGCCAGCAGCTACAGGGTCAACACTGAAGCTTTCTTT; CDR3 protein: CASSYRVNTEAFF
J gene: TRBJ2-5; D gene: NA; clone size: NA; V gene: TRBV29-1; CDR3 DNA: TGCAGCGTTGTACCGGCTAACCAAGAGACCCAGTACTTC; CDR3 protein: CSVVPANQETQYF
J gene: TRBJ2-7; D gene: TRBD1; clone size: NA; V gene: TRBV6-6; CDR3 DNA: TGTGCCAGCAGTCCATTAGGGACAGGATTTACCTACGAGCAGTACTTC; CDR3 protein: CASSPLGTGFTYEQYF
J gene: TRBJ2-5; D gene: TRBD2; clone size: NA; V gene: TRBV5-4; CDR3 DNA: TGTGCCAGCAGCTTGGAACTAGCGGCAGAGACCCAGTACTTC; CDR3 protein: CASSLELAAETQYF
J gene: TRBJ2-2; D gene: NA; clone size: NA; V gene: TRBV19; CDR3 DNA: TGTGCCAGTACAAGGGCCAAGTCCGGGGAGCTGTTTTTT; CDR3 protein: CASTRAKSGELFF
J gene: TRBJ2-2; D gene: NA; clone size: NA; V gene: TRBV9; CDR3 DNA: TGTGCCAGCAGCGACCCCATCACCGGGGAGCTGTTTTTT; CDR3 protein: CASSDPITGELFF
J gene: TRBJ2-7; D gene: TRBD1; clone size: NA; V gene: TRBV27; CDR3 DNA: TGTGCCAGCAGTTCTGGACAGGGGTTCCACGAGCAGTACTTC; CDR3 protein: CASSSGQGFHEQYF